The entry that follows covers one T cell receptor (beta chain) sequence. This CDR3 contains 13 residues. V lost 6 bases to trimming and J lost 0 bases, with 9 bases between them. Germline-derived CDR1 and CDR2 are SEHNR and FQNEAQ (reference sequence). The data were obtained in a study of blood T cell repertoires in COVID-19. Study at large: Italy, Spain and the United States were the sources of the convalescent and acute COVID-19 samples.

In the authors' methods: The authors estimated nucleated cell counts from reference gene primer amplification. Libraries were prepared by immunoSEQ multiplex PCR; TCRdb keeps only in-frame clonotypes and omits some of them. That table furnishes V, J and clone size, whereas the DNA furnished D and trimming. The sample comprises 75,000 to 95,000 clones, approximately 86% of which are singletons, and nearly 3.5% rests with the top ten. This receptor was identified in a man aged 45-65 years with acute or convalescent COVID-19. The chain couples TRBV7-9 to TRBJ2-7, with D possibly being TRBD1 (6 bases). Sequencing was carried out using peripheral blood. CDR3 nucleotides: TGTGCCAGCAGGACAGGCGTCTCCTACGAGCAGTACTTC. Protein sequence: CASRTGVSYEQYF. Drawing the rest from reference TRBV7-9 and TRBJ2-7, the complete variable domain is DTGVSQNPRHKITKRGQNVTFRCDPISEHNRLYWYRQTLGQGPEFLTYFQNEAQLEKSRLLSDRFSAERPKGSFSTLEIQRTEQGDSAMYLCASRTGVSYEQYFGPGTRLTVT.